This T cell receptor beta chain was sequenced in a study of CD8+ T cells in alopecia areata. Study results and limitations: Patients shared TCRs less clearly than mice did, possibly owing to HLA.

As concerns this clone: What it binds is unknown.

In germline, CDR1 is LNHDA, CDR2 SQIVND (reference sequence). The ends were cut back, 3 bases at V and 6 bases at J, with 12 bases in the middle. CDR3 length: 14 residues. As for treatment: oral pan-JAK inhibitor, 5-10 mg twice daily. CD4+ and CD8+ T cells were sorted from PBMCs stained for CD3, CD4 and CD8. Once RNA had been extracted, it was reverse transcribed into cDNA to act as the sequencing template. Data came from immunoSEQ multiplex PCR; TCRdb stores just in-frame clones and leaves some out. The table lists 200,000 to 250,000 clones, roughly two fifths of them singletons, with about 2.6% in the top ten.

The TCR sequence derives from a human donor with alopecia areata. The rearrangement joins TRBV19 to TRBJ2-1; D is unclear. Sequenced material: CD4+ T cells sorted from blood, taken at approximately week 39, from a patient treated with tofacitinib. CDR3 bases: TGTGCCAGTAGTATGATCGGTTATGCCAATGAGCAGTTCTTC. Translated: CASSMIGYANEQFF.